The T cell receptor beta chain described here comes from a study of shared clonotypes between healthy human individuals. Produced via immunoSEQ multiplex PCR; TCRdb's table is partial and in-frame only. The table lists some 740,000 clones, more than 85% of them singletons, with about 24% in the top ten. The CDR3 is 16 amino acids. Germline-derived CDR1 and CDR2 are MGHRA and YSYEKL. With 0 bases removed from V and 0 bases from J, the gap between germline ends came to 12 bases. Naivety among CD8 cells was defined by CD45RO negativity and positive CCR7 selection, thereby excluding terminally differentiated effector memory CD45RA+ cells.

The TCR originated in a man younger than 45 in good health. The chain is built from TRBV4-1 and TRBJ2-7, with D unclear. Sequenced material: naive CD8+ T cells sorted from blood. The DNA of the CDR3 is TGCGCCAGCAGCCAAGATCCCCAGTTTACCTCCTACGAGCAGTACTTC. Residues: CASSQDPQFTSYEQYF.